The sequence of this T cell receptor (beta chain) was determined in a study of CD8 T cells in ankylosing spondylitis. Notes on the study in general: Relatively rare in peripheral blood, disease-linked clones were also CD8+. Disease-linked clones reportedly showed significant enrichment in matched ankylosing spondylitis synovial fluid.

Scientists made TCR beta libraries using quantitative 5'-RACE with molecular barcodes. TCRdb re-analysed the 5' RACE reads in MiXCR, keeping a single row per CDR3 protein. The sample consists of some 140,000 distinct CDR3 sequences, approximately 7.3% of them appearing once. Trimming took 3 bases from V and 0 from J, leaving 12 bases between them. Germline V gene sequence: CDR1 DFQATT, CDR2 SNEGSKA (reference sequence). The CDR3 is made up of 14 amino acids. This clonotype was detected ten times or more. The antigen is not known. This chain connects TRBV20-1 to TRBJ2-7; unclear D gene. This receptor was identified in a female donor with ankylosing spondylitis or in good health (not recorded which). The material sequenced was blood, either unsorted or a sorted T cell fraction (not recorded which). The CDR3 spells CSASHRESSYEQYF. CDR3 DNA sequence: TGCAGTGCTAGCCACAGAGAGAGCTCCTACGAGCAGTACTTC.